This T cell receptor (beta chain) was profiled in a study of cytomegalovirus exposure and HLA in healthy donors. Study observations and caveats: At a 0.05 false discovery rate, a later analysis found roughly 17,000 TCR beta sequences to be associated with HLA alleles. Near-uniform donor sequencing depth was presumed by presence/absence analyses. Only CMV serostatus was available as immune exposure information.

With respect to this clone: As yet, its antigen is unknown.

PCR used 60 Vbeta primers and 13 Jbeta primers. Sequencing used immunoSEQ multiplex PCR; TCRdb keeps in-frame clones, though not all of them. The sample records 150,000 to 200,000 clones, more than 60% being singletons. There are 17 residues in the CDR3. The V gene's germline CDR1 is LNHDA and CDR2 SQIVND (reference sequence). V was shortened by 8 bases and J by 4 bases, with 23 bases between the two germline ends. The specimen sequenced was PBMCs. This sequence joins TRBV19 and TRBJ2-2, with no clear D. The receptor was isolated from a woman in her 30s in good health and CMV-seropositive. The CDR3: CASRGTAKVDTTGELFF. As DNA, the CDR3 is TGTGCCAGTCGTGGCACAGCAAAAGTTGACACCACCGGGGAGCTGTTTTTT.